Listed below are T cell receptor beta chains from one sample, sequenced in a study of blood T cell repertoires in COVID-19. Method: immunoSEQ multiplex PCR; TCRdb's copy keeps in-frame clones and lacks some. The sample holds some 280,000 clones, about nine tenths seen once. Sequenced input: peripheral blood. The receptors stem from a woman aged 25 to 39 with active or convalescent COVID-19. CDR3s include the opening cysteine and the closing phenylalanine or tryptophan. The D gene is left open where the match is weak. The listing skips clone size in some rows; elsewhere it reads once, few, many or a size class.

v_call	clone_size	d_call	j_call	cdr3_nt	cdr3_aa
TRBV3-1/TRBV3-2	.	TRBD1	TRBJ1-4	TGTGCCAGCAGCACCCAGACAGGGATCAGTCCTAATGAAAAACTGTTTTTT	CASSTQTGISPNEKLFF
TRBV28	.	.	TRBJ1-3	TGTGCCAGCACTCCGGGAGGGGGGGCTGGAAACACCATATATTTT	CASTPGGGAGNTIYF
TRBV5-1	.	.	TRBJ1-5	TGCGCCAGCAGCCTTGGGGGATCAGGGGTTTTTGAGCCCCAGCATTTT	CASSLGGSGVFEPQHF
TRBV3-1/TRBV3-2	once	TRBD2	TRBJ2-5	TGTGCCAGCACCTTAATGGCTAGCGGGGGGGAGACCCAGTACTTC	CASTLMASGGETQYF
TRBV28	.	TRBD1	TRBJ1-5	TGTGCCAGCAGCCCAGTAACGTCCCCCGGGACAGGGGGCCGGCGCAATCAGCCCCAGCATTTT	CASSPVTSPGTGGRRNQPQHF
TRBV9	.	TRBD2	TRBJ2-1	TGTGCCAGCAGCGTAGTGGCGGGGGTTACGAATGAGCAGTTCTTC	CASSVVAGVTNEQFF
TRBV7-2	once	.	TRBJ1-3	TGTGCCAGCAGCTTATCAAGGCGGTCCTCTGGAAACACCATATATTTT	CASSLSRRSSGNTIYF
TRBV10-2	.	.	TRBJ2-3	TGCGCCAGCAGTGGCTCCCAACTAGCAGGCACAGATACGCAGTATTTT	CASSGSQLAGTDTQYF
TRBV2	.	.	TRBJ2-3	TGTGCCAGCCTGTGGGGACTTGGGGTTGGTACGCAGTATTTT	CASLWGLGVGTQYF
TRBV12-3/TRBV12-4	.	TRBD1	TRBJ1-2	TGTGCCAGCAGTCCGACAGGGACCTATGGCTACACCTTC	CASSPTGTYGYTF
TRBV30	.	TRBD1	TRBJ1-1	TGTGCCCAATACCGACGGGACAGCGAGCGTAAGAACACTGAAGCTTTCTTT	CAQYRRDSERKNTEAFF
TRBV2	.	.	TRBJ1-2	TGTGCCAGCAGGCCGACTGATTATTATGGCTACACCTTC	CASRPTDYYGYTF
TRBV10-3	.	.	TRBJ1-2	TGTGCCATCAGTGAGTCGGGCAGGTCCCCAAACTATGGCTACACCTTC	CAISESGRSPNYGYTF
TRBV5-6	.	TRBD1	TRBJ1-2	TGTGCCAGCAGCAGCGGGACAGGTCAAGCCGCTAACTATGGCTACACCTTC	CASSSGTGQAANYGYTF
TRBV6-4	.	.	TRBJ1-6	TGTGCCAGCAGTGAAGGGAGCGGGTCACCCCTCCACTTT	CASSEGSGSPLHF
TRBV13	.	.	TRBJ1-5	TGTGCCAGCAGCTTAACAGGGATGGGTCAGCCCCAGCATTTT	CASSLTGMGQPQHF
TRBV11-2	.	.	TRBJ2-6	TGTGCCAGCACCCTCGTAGGGGGCTCTGGGGCCAACGTCCTGACTTTC	CASTLVGGSGANVLTF
TRBV2	.	.	TRBJ2-7	TGTGCCAGCAGTCTAAAGGGGGACCGGAGCGAGCAGTACTTC	CASSLKGDRSEQYF
TRBV5-6	.	.	TRBJ1-6	TGTGCCAGCAGCTTGGCCGGGACATTCTCACCCCTCCACTTT	CASSLAGTFSPLHF
TRBV15	.	.	TRBJ1-1	TGTGCCACCAGCAGAGATCGACAGTGGGGAGCTTTCTTT	CATSRDRQWGAFF
TRBV28	.	TRBD1	TRBJ2-2	TGTGCCAGCAGTTTACTACAGGGGGCGGGCGGGGAGCTGTTTTTT	CASSLLQGAGGELFF
TRBV6-4	few	.	TRBJ2-6	TGTGCCAGCAGTGATGGGAGCGCCGGGGCCAACGTCCTGACTTTC	CASSDGSAGANVLTF
TRBV9	.	.	TRBJ2-7	TGTGCCAGCAGCGTAGCTCCAGGGACAAAGGGCGAGCAGTACTTC	CASSVAPGTKGEQYF
TRBV7-2	.	TRBD1	TRBJ1-4	TGTGCGTCGGGGCGAGAAGGGGGCGATAATGAAAAACTGTTTTTT	CASGREGGDNEKLFF
TRBV7-2	.	TRBD2	TRBJ2-3	TGTGCCAGCAGCTTAGTGGGGAATAGCGGGGGCCGCGGGGATACGCAGTATTTT	CASSLVGNSGGRGDTQYF
TRBV4-2	.	TRBD1	TRBJ1-2	TGTGCCAGCAGCCAAGATGTTGACACAGGGGGGACCTATGGCTACACCTTC	CASSQDVDTGGTYGYTF
TRBV7-8	.	TRBD1	TRBJ2-2	TGTGCCAGCAGCTCCCGGGACAGGGACGGGGAGCTGTTTTTT	CASSSRDRDGELFF